The sample holds a few counts of the clone carrying this T cell receptor (beta chain). The CDR3 spans 15 residues. V was trimmed by 9 bases and J by 1 base, leaving 13 bases between them. Germline V gene lookup returns CDR1 SGHVS and CDR2 FNYEAQ. Plating combined approximately 200,000 CFSE-labeled responder cells with approximately 200,000 irradiated, violet-dye-labeled stimulator cells. These data come from a study of graft-versus-host responses after intestinal transplantation. Study details: All recipients were given anti-thymocyte globulin induction, and tacrolimus and steroids were then administered for around three years.

Study-wide results and caveats: With peak circulating GvH clone levels came an association with early post-transplant HvG declines.

The method was immunoSEQ multiplex PCR; TCRdb's version includes in-frame clones alone and lacks a portion of them. The data contain around 13,000 clones, about 36% of them singletons. The source was alloreactive CD4+ T cells from a mixed lymphocyte reaction culture, collected before intestinal transplant. Subset of the sample: CFSE-low proliferating T cells sorted from roughly 6-day pre-transplant mixed lymphocyte reaction (GvH or HvG direction). The V call is TRBV7-6, the J call TRBJ2-6, with a possible D match to TRBD1 (7 bases). This clonotype originated in a human patient who received an intestinal transplant. CDR3 DNA: TGTGCCAGTTCCCAGGGGGGATCTGGGGCCAACGTCCTGACTTTC. Its protein is CASSQGGSGANVLTF. The variable domain in full, with the rest retrieved from reference TRBV7-6 and TRBJ2-6, is GAGVSQSPRYKVTKRGQDVALRCDPISGHVSLYWYRQALGQGPEFLTYFNYEAQQDKSGLPNDRFSAERPEGSISTLTIQRTEQRDSAMYRCASSQGGSGANVLTFGAGSRLTVL.